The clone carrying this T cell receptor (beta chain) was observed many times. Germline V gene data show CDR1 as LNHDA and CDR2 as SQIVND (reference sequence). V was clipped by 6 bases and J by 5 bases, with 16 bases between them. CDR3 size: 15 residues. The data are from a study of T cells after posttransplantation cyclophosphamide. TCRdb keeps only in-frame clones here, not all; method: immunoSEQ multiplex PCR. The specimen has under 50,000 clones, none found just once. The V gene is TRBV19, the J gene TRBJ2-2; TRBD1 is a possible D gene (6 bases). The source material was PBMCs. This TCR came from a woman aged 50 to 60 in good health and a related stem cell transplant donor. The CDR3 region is CASSPQGLGTGELFF. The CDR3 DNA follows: TGTGCCAGTAGCCCCCAGGGGTTGGGGACCGGGGAGCTGTTTTTT.